The entry below gives a single TCR beta chain sequence along with its context. Its matching antigen is unknown. Germline values: CDR1 SEHNR, CDR2 FQNEAQ (reference sequence). The CDR3 is 19 residues long. V dropped 3 bases and J dropped 2; count of bases not matched to a gene: 9. The data were obtained in a study of cytomegalovirus exposure and HLA in healthy donors. The wider study: HLA-typed donors were the source of tens of millions of unique TCRs, which an early data release held. Study-wide points: As was reported, the classifier diagnosed cytomegalovirus status with high specificity and sensitivity.

Primers for the PCR totalled 60 Vbeta and 13 Jbeta. Only in-frame clones appear in the TCRdb table, and some are missing; sequencing was by immunoSEQ multiplex PCR. The table has about 130,000 clones, over 70% seen once. Sample: PBMCs. This TCR was sampled from a woman aged 18-29 years in good health and CMV-seronegative. The rearrangement joins TRBV7-9 to TRBJ2-1; 14 positions match TRBD2. CDR3 in DNA: TGTGCCAGCAGCTTGTATGGTCAGACTAGCGGGAGGGCCTACAATGAGCAGTTCTTC. It codes for CASSLYGQTSGRAYNEQFF.